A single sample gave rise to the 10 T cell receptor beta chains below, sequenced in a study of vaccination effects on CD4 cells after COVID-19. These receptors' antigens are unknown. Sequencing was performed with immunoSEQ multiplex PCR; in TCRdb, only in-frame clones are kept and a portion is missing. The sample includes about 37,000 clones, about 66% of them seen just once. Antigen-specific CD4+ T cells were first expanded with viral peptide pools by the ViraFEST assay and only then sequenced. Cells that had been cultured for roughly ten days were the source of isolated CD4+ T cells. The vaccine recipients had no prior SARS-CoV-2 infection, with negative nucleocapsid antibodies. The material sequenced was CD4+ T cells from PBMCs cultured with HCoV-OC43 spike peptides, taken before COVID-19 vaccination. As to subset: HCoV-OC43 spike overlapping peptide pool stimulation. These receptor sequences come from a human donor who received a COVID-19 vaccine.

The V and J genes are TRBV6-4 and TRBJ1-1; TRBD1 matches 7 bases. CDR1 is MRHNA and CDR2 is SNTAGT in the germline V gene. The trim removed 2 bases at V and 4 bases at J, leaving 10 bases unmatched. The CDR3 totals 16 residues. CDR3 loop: CASSDHPGGASTEAFF. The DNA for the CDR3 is TGTGCCAGCAGTGACCATCCAGGGGGGGCGTCCACTGAAGCTTTCTTT.

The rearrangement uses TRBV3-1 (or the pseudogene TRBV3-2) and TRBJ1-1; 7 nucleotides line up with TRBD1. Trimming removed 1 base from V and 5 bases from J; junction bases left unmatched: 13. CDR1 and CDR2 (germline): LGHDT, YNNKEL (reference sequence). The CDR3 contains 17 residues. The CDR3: CASSQVPFRGGRTEAFF. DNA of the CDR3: TGTGCCAGCAGCCAAGTGCCCTTCAGGGGGGGAAGGACTGAAGCTTTCTTT.

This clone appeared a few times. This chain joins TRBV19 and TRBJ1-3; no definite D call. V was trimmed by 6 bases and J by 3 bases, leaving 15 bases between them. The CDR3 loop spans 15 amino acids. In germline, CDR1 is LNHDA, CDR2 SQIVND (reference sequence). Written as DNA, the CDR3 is TGTGCCAGTAGGAGGGAGGCGGGATATGGAAACACCATATATTTT. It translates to CASRREAGYGNTIYF.

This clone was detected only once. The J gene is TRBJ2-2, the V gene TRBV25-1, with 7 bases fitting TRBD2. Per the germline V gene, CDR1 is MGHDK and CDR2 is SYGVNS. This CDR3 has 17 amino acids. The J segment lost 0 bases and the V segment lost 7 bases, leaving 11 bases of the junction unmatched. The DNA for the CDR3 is TGTGCCAGCATTCCAAATTGGGGGGGGTCGAACACCGGGGAGCTGTTTTTT. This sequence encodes CASIPNWGGSNTGELFF.

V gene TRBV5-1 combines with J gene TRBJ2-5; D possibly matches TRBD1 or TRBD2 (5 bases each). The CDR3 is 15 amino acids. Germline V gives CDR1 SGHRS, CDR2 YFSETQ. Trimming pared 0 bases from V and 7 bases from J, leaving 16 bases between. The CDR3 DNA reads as TGCGCCAGCAGCTTGGCCACCAGGGCGGGTGGGACCCAGTACTTC. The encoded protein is CASSLATRAGGTQYF.

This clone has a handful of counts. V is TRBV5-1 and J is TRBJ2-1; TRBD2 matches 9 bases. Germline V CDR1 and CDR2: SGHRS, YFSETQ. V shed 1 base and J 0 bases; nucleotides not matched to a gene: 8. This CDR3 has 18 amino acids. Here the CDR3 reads CASSLLPTSGYSYNEQFF. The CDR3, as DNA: TGCGCCAGCAGCTTGCTACCAACTAGCGGGTACTCCTACAATGAGCAGTTCTTC. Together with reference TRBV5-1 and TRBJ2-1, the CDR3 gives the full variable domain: KAGVTQTPRYLIKTRGQQVTLSCSPISGHRSVSWYQQTPGQGLQFLFEYFSETQRNKGNFPGRFSGRQFSNSRSEMNVSTLELGDSALYLCASSLLPTSGYSYNEQFFGPGTRLTVL.

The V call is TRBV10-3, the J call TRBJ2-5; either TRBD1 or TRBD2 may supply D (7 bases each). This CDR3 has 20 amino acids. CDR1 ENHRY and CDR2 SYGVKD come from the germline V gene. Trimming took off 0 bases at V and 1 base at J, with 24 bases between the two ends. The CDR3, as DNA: TGTGCCATCAGTGAGTCTGAACAGGCAGGGGGGGAAAAGCCCCAAGAGACCCAGTACTTC. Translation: CAISESEQAGGEKPQETQYF.

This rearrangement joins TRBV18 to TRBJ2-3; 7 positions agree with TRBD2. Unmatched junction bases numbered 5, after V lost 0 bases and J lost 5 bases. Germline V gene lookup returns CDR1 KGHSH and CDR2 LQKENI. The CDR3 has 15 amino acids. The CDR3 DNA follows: TGTGCCAGCTCACCACCAGCGGGGCGAGGAGATACGCAGTATTTT. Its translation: CASSPPAGRGDTQYF.

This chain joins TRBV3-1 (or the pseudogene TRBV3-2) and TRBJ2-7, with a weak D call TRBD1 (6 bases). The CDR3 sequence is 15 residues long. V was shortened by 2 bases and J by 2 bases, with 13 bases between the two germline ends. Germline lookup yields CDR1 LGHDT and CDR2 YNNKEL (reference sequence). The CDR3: CASSQLAGVPYEQYF. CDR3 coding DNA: TGTGCCAGCAGCCAACTTGCAGGGGTCCCCTACGAGCAGTACTTC.

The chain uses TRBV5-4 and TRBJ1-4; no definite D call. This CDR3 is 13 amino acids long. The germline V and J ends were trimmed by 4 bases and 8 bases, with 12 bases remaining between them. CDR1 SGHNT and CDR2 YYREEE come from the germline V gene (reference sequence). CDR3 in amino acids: CASSQKTGEKLFF. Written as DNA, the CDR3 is TGTGCCAGCAGCCAAAAAACGGGGGAAAAACTGTTTTTT.